The present T cell receptor (beta chain) was sequenced within a study of Ad26.COV2.S vaccination and SARS-CoV-2 variants. Study context: Recipients of Ad26.COV2.S got it intramuscularly, once or twice 56 days apart. Study outcomes and limitations: Spike-specific TCR breadth in vaccine recipients exceeded that seen in placebo recipients. Researchers reported similar non-spike TCR breadth in vaccine and placebo recipients.

Indicated treatment: about 20 received Ad26.COV2.S at low or high dose, single or two shots; several received placebo; per-sample allocation not given. Day 63 after the first vaccine or placebo injection was the time point for sampling. A Boston donor was an adult aged 18-55 years. A word on this clone: Its antigen is undetermined.

Only in-frame clones appear in the TCRdb table, and some are missing; sequencing was by immunoSEQ multiplex PCR. The sample lists roughly 510,000 clones, around 85% seen once, with around 13% in the top ten. Trimming took 7 bases from V and 2 from J, leaving 14 bases between them. The length of the CDR3 is 14 residues. The germline V gene encodes CDR1 SQVTM and CDR2 ANQGSEA. The input for sequencing was peripheral blood, taken in a trial of Ad26.COV2.S vaccine versus placebo. This chain uses TRBV29-1 with TRBJ2-2; D gene unclear. This TCR derives from a person aged 18-65 years who received the Ad26.COV2.S COVID-19 vaccine or a placebo. The CDR3 coding sequence is TGCAGCGGCGGCACTACCACTAACACCGGGGAGCTGTTTTTT. It is translated as CSGGTTTNTGELFF.